This section outlines one TCR beta chain sequence together with its context. Each CDR3 protein gets one entry after TCRdb re-called the RT-PCR reads with MiXCR. The sample has about 680,000 distinct CDR3 sequences; about 14% are singletons. The specimen sequenced was memory CD4+ T cells from blood. This TCR was recovered from a female donor in good health, serving as a healthy control.

The CDR3 reads CASSYTAVEPQHF. Written as DNA, the CDR3 is TGTGCCAGCAGTTACACGGCAGTCGAGCCCCAGCATTTT. The chain uses TRBV6-5 and TRBJ1-5; the D is unclear. Germline CDR1 MNHEY, CDR2 SVGAGI. Trimming took off 2 bases at V and 8 bases at J, with 10 bases between the two ends. CDR3 length: 13 amino acids.